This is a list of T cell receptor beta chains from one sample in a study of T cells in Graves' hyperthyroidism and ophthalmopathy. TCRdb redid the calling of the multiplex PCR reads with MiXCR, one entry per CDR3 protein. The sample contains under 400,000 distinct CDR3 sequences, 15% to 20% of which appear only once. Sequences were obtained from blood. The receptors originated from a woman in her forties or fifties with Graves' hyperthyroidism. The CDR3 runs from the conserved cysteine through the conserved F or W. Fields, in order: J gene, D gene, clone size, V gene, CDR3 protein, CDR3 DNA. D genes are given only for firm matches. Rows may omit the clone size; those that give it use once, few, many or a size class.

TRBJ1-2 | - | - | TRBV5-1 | CASSLGTSDGYTF | TGCGCCAGCAGCTTGGGGACATCGGACGGCTACACCTTC
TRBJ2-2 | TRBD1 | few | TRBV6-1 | CASSPDRATNTGELFF | TGTGCCAGCAGCCCCGACAGGGCGACCAACACCGGGGAGCTGTTTTTT
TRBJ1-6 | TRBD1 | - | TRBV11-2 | CATDQQGNSPLHF | TGTGCCACTGACCAACAGGGGAATTCACCCCTCCACTTT
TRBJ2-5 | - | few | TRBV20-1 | CSASQGETQYF | TGCAGTGCTAGTCAGGGAGAGACCCAGTACTTC
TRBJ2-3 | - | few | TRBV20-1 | CSASPTGRADRTDTQYF | TGCAGTGCTAGCCCCACGGGCAGGGCAGATCGCACAGATACGCAGTATTTT
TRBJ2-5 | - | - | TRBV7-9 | CASRPLGVETQYF | TGTGCCAGCAGGCCGCTGGGTGTGGAGACCCAGTACTTC
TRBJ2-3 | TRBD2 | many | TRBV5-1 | CASSTGTSGGEDTQYF | TGCGCCAGCAGCACTGGGACTAGCGGGGGGGAGGATACGCAGTATTTT
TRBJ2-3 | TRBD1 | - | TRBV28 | CASSRGTGLSDTQYF | TGTGCCAGCAGCCGCGGGACAGGGTTATCAGATACGCAGTATTTT
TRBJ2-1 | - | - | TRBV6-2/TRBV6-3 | CASRRPGVGEQFF | TGTGCCAGCCGTCGACCCGGGGTAGGGGAGCAGTTCTTC
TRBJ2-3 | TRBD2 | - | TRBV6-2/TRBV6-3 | CASSYYPSLSGNTDTQYF | TGTGCCAGCAGTTACTACCCCTCCCTGAGCGGGAACACAGATACGCAGTATTTT
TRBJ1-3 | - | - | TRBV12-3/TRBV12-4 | CASSLGRYSSGNTIYF | TGTGCCAGCAGTTTAGGGCGTTACTCCTCTGGAAACACCATATATTTT